This T cell receptor beta chain was recovered during a study of blood T cell repertoires in COVID-19. The wider study: Samples came from the United States, Italy and Spain, spanning acute and convalescent COVID-19. From T cells, B-cell-depleted T cells, or PBMCs came the material, which was cDNA or gDNA.

Germline V gene lookup returns CDR1 SEHNR and CDR2 FQNEAQ (reference sequence). Deletions cut 3 bases from V and 6 bases from J, with 15 bases between. This CDR3 comprises 15 residues. This clone was seen only a few times. Clones were sequenced by immunoSEQ multiplex PCR, and TCRdb holds only the in-frame ones, with some missing. The sample records fewer than 120,000 clones, 88% being singletons. Sequenced input: peripheral blood. This clonotype was sampled from a woman in her forties or fifties with acute or convalescent COVID-19. The genes are TRBV7-9 and TRBJ2-1, with D possibly matching TRBD2 (6 bases). CDR3 nucleotides: TGTGCCAGCAGCTTCGATGGGGGAGGCCCCAATGAGCAGTTCTTC. This encodes CASSFDGGGPNEQFF.